One T cell receptor (beta chain) is described in this entry. Germline CDR1 is SGHTA and CDR2 is FQGNSA. CDR3 length: 15 residues. This specimen comes from a study of T cells expressing NK-cell markers. TCRdb re-called the 5' RACE reads, yielding one record per CDR3 amino acid sequence without DNA. The table lists some 390,000 distinct CDR3 sequences. The source material was blood T cells: a sorted CD56 or NKG2C T cell subset, CD4+ or CD8+ T cells, or bulk PBMC T cells (not recorded which). This sequence was found in a woman aged 50 to 60 in good health. The rearrangement uses TRBV7-2 and TRBJ2-1; checking the TCRdb D call of TRBD1 is not possible without DNA. The CDR3: CASSLSPGAYNEQFF.